This TCR beta chain was found in a study of neurological immune-mediated disorders. The authors made cDNA by 5'RACE with 10-nucleotide random UMIs. From the 5' RACE reads, TCRdb called clonotypes with MiXCR, one entry per CDR3 protein. The table shows over 60,000 distinct CDR3 sequences, with around 4.8% occurring only once. This clonotype was found many times. Its antigen is not identified. The study, taken as a whole, reports: Multiple sclerosis patients had less TCR clonal expansion than even healthy controls, unlike HTLV-1-associated myelopathy. Any association between clinical or MRI features and the multiple sclerosis repertoire cluster was absent. Expanded clones shared no CDR3 amino acid sequences across subjects, suggesting private repertoires in all groups.

This receptor was obtained from a woman aged 45-65 years with multiple sclerosis. Sequencing was carried out using PBMCs.

As DNA, the CDR3 is TGCGCCAGCAGCCCGGAGGGGCTCTGGGACACTGAAGCTTTCTTT. The encoded protein is CASSPEGLWDTEAFF. The chain combines TRBV5-1 with TRBJ1-1; perhaps TRBD1 as D (5 bases). The CDR3 loop spans 15 amino acids. V lost 4 bases and J lost 3, with 16 bases in between. CDR1 and CDR2 (germline): SGHRS, YFSETQ.